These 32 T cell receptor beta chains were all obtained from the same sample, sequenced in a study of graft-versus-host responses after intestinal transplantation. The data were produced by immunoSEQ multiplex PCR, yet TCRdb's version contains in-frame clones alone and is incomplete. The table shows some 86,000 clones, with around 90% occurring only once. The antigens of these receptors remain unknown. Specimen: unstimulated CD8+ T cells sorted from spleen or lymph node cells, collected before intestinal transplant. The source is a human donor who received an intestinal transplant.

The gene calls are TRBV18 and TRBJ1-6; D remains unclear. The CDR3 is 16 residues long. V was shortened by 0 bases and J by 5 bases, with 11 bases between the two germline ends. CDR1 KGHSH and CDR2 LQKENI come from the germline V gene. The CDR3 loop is CASSPPGEWDNSPLHF. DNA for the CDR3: TGTGCCAGCTCACCACCGGGAGAATGGGATAATTCACCCCTCCACTTT.

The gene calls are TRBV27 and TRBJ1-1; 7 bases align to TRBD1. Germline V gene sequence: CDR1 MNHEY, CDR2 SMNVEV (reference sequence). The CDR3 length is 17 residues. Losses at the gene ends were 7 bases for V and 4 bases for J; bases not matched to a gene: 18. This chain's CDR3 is CASNLLRDSPSGTEAFF. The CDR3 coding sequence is TGTGCCAGCAATCTCCTCCGGGACAGTCCCTCAGGCACTGAAGCTTTCTTT.

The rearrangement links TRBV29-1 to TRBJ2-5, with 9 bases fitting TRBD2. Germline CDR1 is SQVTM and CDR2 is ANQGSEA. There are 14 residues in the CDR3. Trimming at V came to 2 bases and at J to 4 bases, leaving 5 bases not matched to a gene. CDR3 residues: CSVEKREAPETQYF. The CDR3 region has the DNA TGCAGCGTTGAAAAGCGGGAGGCTCCAGAGACCCAGTACTTC.

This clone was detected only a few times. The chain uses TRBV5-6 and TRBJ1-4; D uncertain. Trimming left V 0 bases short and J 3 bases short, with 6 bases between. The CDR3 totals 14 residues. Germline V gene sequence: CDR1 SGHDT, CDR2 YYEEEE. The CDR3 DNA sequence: TGTGCCAGCAGCTTGGGGTGGGCTAATGAAAAACTGTTTTTT. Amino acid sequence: CASSLGWANEKLFF.

The CDR3 DNA reads TGTGCCAGCAGCTCGAATTTGAGGGGATTAACCACAGATACGCAGTATTTT. Translating it yields CASSSNLRGLTTDTQYF. V is TRBV11-2 and J is TRBJ2-3; either TRBD1 or TRBD2 may fit D (5 bases each). The CDR3 spans 17 residues. Germline V gene lookup returns CDR1 SGHAT and CDR2 FQNNGV. Trimming pared 4 bases from V and 2 bases from J, leaving 19 bases between.

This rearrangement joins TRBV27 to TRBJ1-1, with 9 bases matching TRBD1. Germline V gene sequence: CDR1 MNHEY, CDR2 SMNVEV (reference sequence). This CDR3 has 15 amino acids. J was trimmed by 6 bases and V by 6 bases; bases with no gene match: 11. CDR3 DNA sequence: TGTGCCAGCAGACACACAGGGGGCTGGGACTCTGAAGCTTTCTTT. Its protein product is CASRHTGGWDSEAFF.

The CDR3 DNA is TGTGCCAGCATCGGGACGAGACTAGCGGACCAAGAGACCCAGTACTTC. This sequence encodes CASIGTRLADQETQYF. This chain uses TRBV2 with TRBJ2-5; TRBD2 matches 9 bases. V lost 7 bases and J lost 0; bases outside the gene matches: 9. CDR1 SNHLY and CDR2 FYNNEI come from the germline V gene. This CDR3 has 16 amino acids. Full variable domain (outside the CDR3, taken from reference TRBV2 and TRBJ2-5): EPEVTQTPSHQVTQMGQEVILRCVPISNHLYFYWYRQILGQKVEFLVSFYNNEISEKSEIFDDQFSVERPDGSNFTLKIRSTKLEDSAMYFCASIGTRLADQETQYFGPGTRLLVL.

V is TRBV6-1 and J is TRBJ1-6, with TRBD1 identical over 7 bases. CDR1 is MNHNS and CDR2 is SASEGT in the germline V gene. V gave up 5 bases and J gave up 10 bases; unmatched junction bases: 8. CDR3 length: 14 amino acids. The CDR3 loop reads CASSYEGAGSPLHF. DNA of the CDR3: TGTGCCAGCAGTTATGAGGGGGCAGGATCACCCCTCCACTTT.

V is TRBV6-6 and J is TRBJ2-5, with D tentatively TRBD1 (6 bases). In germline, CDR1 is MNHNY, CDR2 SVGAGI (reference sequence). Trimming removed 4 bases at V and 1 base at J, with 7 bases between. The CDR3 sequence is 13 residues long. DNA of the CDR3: TGTGCCAGCAGTTGGGACATCCAAGAGACCCAGTACTTC. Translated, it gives CASSWDIQETQYF.

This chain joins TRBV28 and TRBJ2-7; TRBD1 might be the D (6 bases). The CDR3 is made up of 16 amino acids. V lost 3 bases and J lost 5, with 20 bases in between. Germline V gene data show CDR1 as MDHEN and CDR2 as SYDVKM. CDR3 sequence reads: CASSFEGPGANDEQYF. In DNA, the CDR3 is TGTGCCAGCAGTTTTGAAGGGCCAGGGGCGAACGACGAGCAGTACTTC.

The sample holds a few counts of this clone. CDR3 sequence: CASSGGFGYEQYF. For the CDR3, the DNA is TGTGCCAGCAGTGGGGGTTTTGGGTACGAGCAGTACTTC. The chain links TRBV6-1 to TRBJ2-7; no definite D call. The germline gives CDR1 MNHNS, CDR2 SASEGT. V dropped 4 bases and J dropped 4 bases, with 11 bases sitting between them. The CDR3 is made up of 13 amino acids.

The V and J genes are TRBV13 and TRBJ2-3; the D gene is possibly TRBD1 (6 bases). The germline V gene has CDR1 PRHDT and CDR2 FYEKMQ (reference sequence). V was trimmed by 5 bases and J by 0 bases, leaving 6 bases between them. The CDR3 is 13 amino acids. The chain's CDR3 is CASSQGSTDTQYF. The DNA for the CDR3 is TGTGCCAGCAGCCAGGGGAGCACAGATACGCAGTATTTT.

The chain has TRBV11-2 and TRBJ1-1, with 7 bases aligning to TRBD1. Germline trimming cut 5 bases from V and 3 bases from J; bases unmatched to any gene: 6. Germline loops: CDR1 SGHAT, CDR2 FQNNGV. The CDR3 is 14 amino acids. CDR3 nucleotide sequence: TGTGCCAGCAGCGGACAGGCGAGGGACACTGAAGCTTTCTTT. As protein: CASSGQARDTEAFF.

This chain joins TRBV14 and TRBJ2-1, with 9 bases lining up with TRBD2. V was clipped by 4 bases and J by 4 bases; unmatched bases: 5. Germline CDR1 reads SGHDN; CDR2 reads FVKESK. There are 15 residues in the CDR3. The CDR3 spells CASSPRRGGYNEQFF. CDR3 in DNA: TGTGCCAGCAGCCCCCGGCGGGGGGGGTACAATGAGCAGTTCTTC.

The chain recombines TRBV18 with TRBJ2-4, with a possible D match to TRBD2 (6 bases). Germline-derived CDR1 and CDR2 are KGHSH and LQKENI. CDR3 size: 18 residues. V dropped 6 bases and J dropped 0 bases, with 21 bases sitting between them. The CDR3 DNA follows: TGTGCCAGCTCCCCGACTTTGCGGGGCGTTATAGCCAAAAACATTCAGTACTTC. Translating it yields CASSPTLRGVIAKNIQYF.

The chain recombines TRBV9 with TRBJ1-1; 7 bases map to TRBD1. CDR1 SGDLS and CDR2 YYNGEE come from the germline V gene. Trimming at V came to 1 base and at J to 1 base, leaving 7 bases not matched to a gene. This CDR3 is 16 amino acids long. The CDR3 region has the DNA TGTGCCAGCAGCGTAACAGGGGCTTGGGGGAACACTGAAGCTTTCTTT. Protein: CASSVTGAWGNTEAFF.

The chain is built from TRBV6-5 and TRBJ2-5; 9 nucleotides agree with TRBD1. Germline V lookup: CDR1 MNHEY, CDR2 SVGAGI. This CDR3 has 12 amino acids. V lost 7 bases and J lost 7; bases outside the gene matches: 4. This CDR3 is CASTGTGRTQYF. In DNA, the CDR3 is TGTGCCAGCACCGGGACAGGGAGGACCCAGTACTTC.

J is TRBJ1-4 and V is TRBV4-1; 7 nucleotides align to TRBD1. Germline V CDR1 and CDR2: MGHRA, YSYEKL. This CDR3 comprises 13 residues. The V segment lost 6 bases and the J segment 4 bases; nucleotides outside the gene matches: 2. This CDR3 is CASRGQLNEKLFF. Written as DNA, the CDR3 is TGCGCCAGCAGGGGACAGCTTAATGAAAAACTGTTTTTT.

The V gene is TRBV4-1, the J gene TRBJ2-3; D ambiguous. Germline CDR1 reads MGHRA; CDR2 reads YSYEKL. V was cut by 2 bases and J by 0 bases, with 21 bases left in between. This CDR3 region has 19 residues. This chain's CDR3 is CASSQLPGLRDASTDTQYF. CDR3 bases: TGCGCCAGCAGCCAACTCCCGGGCCTGAGAGACGCTAGCACAGATACGCAGTATTTT.

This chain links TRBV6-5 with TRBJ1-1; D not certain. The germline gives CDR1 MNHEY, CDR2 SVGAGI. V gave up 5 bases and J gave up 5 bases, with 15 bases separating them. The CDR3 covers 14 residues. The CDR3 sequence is CASSPDNWETEAFF. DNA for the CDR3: TGTGCCAGCAGTCCCGATAATTGGGAGACTGAAGCTTTCTTT.

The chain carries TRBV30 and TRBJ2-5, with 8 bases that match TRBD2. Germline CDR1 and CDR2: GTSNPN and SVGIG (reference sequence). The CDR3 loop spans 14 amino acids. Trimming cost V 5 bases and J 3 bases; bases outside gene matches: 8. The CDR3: CAWRPGLGEETQYF. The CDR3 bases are TGTGCCTGGCGACCGGGACTAGGAGAAGAGACCCAGTACTTC. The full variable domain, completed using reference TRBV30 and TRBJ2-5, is SQTIHQWPATLVQPVGSPLSLECTVEGTSNPNLYWYRQAAGRGLQLLFYSVGIGQISSEVPQNLSASRPQDRQFILSSKKLLLSDSGFYLCAWRPGLGEETQYFGPGTRLLVL.

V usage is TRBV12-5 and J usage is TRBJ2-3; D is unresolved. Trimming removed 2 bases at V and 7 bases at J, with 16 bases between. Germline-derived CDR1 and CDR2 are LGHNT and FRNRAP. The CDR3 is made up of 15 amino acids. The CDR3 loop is CASGLLESQVNTQYF. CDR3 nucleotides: TGTGCTAGTGGTTTGTTGGAGAGCCAAGTAAATACGCAGTATTTT.

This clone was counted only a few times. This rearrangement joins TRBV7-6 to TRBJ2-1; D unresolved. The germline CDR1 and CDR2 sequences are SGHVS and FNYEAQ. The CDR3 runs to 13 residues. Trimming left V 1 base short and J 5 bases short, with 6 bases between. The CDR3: CASSLEPDNEQFF. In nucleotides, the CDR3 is TGTGCCAGCAGCTTAGAGCCAGACAATGAGCAGTTCTTC.

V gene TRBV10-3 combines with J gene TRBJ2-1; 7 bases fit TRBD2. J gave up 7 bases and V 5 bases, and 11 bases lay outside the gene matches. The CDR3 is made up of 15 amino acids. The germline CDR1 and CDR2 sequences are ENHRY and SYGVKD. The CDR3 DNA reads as TGTGCCATCAGTCTCGCCGGGGGGTTAGGGAATGAGCAGTTCTTC. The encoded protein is CAISLAGGLGNEQFF.

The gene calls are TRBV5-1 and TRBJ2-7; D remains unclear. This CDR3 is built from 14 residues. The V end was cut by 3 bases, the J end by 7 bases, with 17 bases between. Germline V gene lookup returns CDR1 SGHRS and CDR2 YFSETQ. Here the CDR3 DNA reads TGCGCCAGCAGCTCCCAGGACCGTCGGATGGAGCAGTACTTC. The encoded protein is CASSSQDRRMEQYF. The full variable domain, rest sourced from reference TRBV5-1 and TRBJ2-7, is KAGVTQTPRYLIKTRGQQVTLSCSPISGHRSVSWYQQTPGQGLQFLFEYFSETQRNKGNFPGRFSGRQFSNSRSEMNVSTLELGDSALYLCASSSQDRRMEQYFGPGTRLTVT.

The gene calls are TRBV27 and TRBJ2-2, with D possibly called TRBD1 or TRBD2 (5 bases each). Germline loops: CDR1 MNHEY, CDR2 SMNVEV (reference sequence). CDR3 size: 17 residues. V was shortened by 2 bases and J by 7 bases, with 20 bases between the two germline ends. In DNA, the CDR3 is TGTGCCAGCAGTTTACTCTGGGACGGAGGTAGGGGCGGGGAGCTGTTTTTT. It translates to CASSLLWDGGRGGELFF.

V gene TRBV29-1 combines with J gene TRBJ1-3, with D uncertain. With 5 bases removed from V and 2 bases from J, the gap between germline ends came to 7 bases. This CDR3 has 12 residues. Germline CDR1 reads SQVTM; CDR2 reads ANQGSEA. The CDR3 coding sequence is TGCAGCGTTCCAGGTACTGGAAACACCATATATTTT. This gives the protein CSVPGTGNTIYF.

The CDR3 DNA reads as TGTGCCAGCAGTGATCTCGGACAGGTACCCTACGAGCAGTACTTC. It translates to CASSDLGQVPYEQYF. The chain joins TRBV2 to TRBJ2-7; 7 bases fit TRBD1. The V gene end was trimmed by 3 bases and the J gene end by 2 bases; junction bases not matched to a gene: 7. Looked up from germline, CDR1 is SNHLY and CDR2 is FYNNEI. The CDR3 sequence is 15 residues long.

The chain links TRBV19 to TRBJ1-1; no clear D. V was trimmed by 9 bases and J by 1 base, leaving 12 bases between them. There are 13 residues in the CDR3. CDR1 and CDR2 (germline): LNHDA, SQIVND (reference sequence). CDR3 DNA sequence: TGTGCCAGATCCCCTAACCGGAACACTGAAGCTTTCTTT. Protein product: CARSPNRNTEAFF. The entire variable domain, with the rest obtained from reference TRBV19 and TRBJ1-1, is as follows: DGGITQSPKYLFRKEGQNVTLSCEQNLNHDAMYWYRQDPGQGLRLIYYSQIVNDFQKGDIAEGYSVSREKKESFPLTVTSAQKNPTAFYLCARSPNRNTEAFFGQGTRLTVV.

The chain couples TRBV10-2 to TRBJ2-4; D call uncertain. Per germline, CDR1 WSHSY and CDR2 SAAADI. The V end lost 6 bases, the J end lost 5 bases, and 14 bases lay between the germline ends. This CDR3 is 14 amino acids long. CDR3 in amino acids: CASRGSEQENIQYF. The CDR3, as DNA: TGCGCCAGCAGGGGCTCGGAACAAGAAAACATTCAGTACTTC.

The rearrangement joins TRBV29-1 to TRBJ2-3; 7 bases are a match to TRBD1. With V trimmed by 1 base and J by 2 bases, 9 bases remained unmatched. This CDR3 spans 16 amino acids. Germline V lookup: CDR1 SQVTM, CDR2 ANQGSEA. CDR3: CSVEGLRDRNTDTQYF. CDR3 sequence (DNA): TGCAGCGTTGAAGGACTCCGGGACAGAAACACAGATACGCAGTATTTT.

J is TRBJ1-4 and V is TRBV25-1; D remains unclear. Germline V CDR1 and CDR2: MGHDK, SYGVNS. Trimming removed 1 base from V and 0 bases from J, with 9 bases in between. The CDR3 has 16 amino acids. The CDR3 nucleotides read TGTGCCAGCAGTGAATTCGGGCCGGCAACTAATGAAAAACTGTTTTTT. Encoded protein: CASSEFGPATNEKLFF.